This T cell receptor beta chain derives from a study of cytomegalovirus exposure and HLA in healthy donors. This clone turned up a few times. Its antigen is still unknown. The CDR3 covers 17 residues. The germline CDR1 and CDR2 sequences are WNHNN and SYGVQD (reference sequence). V lost 6 bases and J lost 0, with 15 bases in between. Unrecorded immune exposure was likely among donors, who were nominally healthy when sampled. 60 Vbeta and 13 Jbeta primers were used in PCR. Repertoires were generated with immunoSEQ multiplex PCR, while TCRdb's copy carries only in-frame clones and drops some. The repertoire holds 30,000 to 40,000 clones, with about four fifths as singletons. Study-level results: When analyzed later, the rates of TCR association showed variation by HLA locus, with DRB1 the most and HLA-C the fewest. A missense DCLRE1C variant was associated with V- and J-gene trimming of TCR beta chains in a later analysis, and an independent cohort replicated the association. Several top significant clusters appeared, in a later analysis, to be linked to common viral pathogens.

The J gene is TRBJ1-6, the V gene TRBV10-1; possibly TRBD1 for D (6 bases). Sequencing input: PBMCs. This sequence originates from a woman aged 40 to 50 in good health and CMV-seronegative. The CDR3 region is CASRDSWASSYNSPLHF. In DNA, the CDR3 is TGCGCCAGCAGGGACAGCTGGGCGAGCTCCTATAATTCACCCCTCCACTTT.